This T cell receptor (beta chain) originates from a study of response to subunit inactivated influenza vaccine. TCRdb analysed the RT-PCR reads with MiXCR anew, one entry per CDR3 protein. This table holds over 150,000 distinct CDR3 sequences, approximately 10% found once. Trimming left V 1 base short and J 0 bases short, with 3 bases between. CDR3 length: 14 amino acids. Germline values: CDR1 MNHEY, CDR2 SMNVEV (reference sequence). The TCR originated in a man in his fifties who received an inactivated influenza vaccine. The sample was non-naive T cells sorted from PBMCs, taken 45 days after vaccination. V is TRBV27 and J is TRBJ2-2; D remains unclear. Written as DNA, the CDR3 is TGTGCCAGCAGTTTATTGCCGAACACCGGGGAGCTGTTTTTT. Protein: CASSLLPNTGELFF.